This T cell receptor (beta chain) was sequenced in a study of Ad26.COV2.S vaccination and SARS-CoV-2 variants. Study-level background: Doses of Ad26.COV2.S were injected into muscle once or twice, 56 days apart. Study observations and caveats: Researchers cautioned that TCR breadth and depth analyses may have underestimated total T cell responses. Vaccinees displayed broader spike-specific TCR repertoires than placebo recipients.

Comment on this clone: Antigen unknown.

Some clones are missing from TCRdb's copy, which holds only in-frame ones; the method was immunoSEQ multiplex PCR. The table shows roughly 300,000 clones, with roughly nine tenths occurring only once. The treatment: around 19 received Ad26.COV2.S at low or high dose, single or two shots; 5 received placebo; per-sample allocation not given. Sample collection was performed on day 63 after the first vaccine or placebo injection. This CDR3 is 15 amino acids long. Germline lookup yields CDR1 LGHDT and CDR2 YNNKEL (reference sequence). Trimming removed 4 bases at V and 9 bases at J, with 19 bases between. The receptor comes from a person aged 18-60 years who received the Ad26.COV2.S COVID-19 vaccine or a placebo. The chain has TRBV3-1 (or the pseudogene TRBV3-2) and TRBJ1-5; TRBD1 is a possible D gene (5 bases). Here the sequenced sample was peripheral blood, taken in a trial of Ad26.COV2.S vaccine versus placebo. Here the CDR3 DNA reads TGTGCCAGCAGCCCAGCGGGGGGTGAATCTCTGCCCCAGCATTTT. This sequence encodes CASSPAGGESLPQHF.